This entry describes one TCR beta chain. This clonotype has only a few counts. Its antigen is unknown. One end of the junction does not line up with germline, which may come from a read error. RNA was extracted using the RNeasy kit, and roughly 0.5 to 1 ug of the RNA was reverse transcribed with random hexamers. TCR beta CDR3 regions were amplified with the immunoSEQ multiplex PCR assay covering 54 Vbeta and 13 Jbeta segments. PCR amplification bias was corrected by using a synthetic template baseline for primer optimization and computational correction. As for the original processing: Reads were annotated to V, D and J genes according to IMGT and were analyzed with immunoSEQ Analyzer, with only productive sequences retained. To calculate clonality, Shannon entropy was normalized by log2 of the number of productive unique sequences and then subtracted from one. For each patient and control, public and private clones were evaluated among the 100 most prevalent clones. A clone was defined as Susac-specific if it was absent from the healthy and MS cohorts, from about 1,100 published viral clones and from other ImmuneACCESS disease sequences. TCRdb's own reprocessing of the public reads used fastp at Q25 and MiXCR and kept productive beta chains. When rows share a CDR3 protein, they turn into one entry using the most common DNA and genes. TCRdb, not the authors, supplied the V and J calls. For this sample there are about 120,000 distinct CDR3 sequences; about nine tenths appear just once. About 0.14% of the sample goes to the ten largest clones.

According to the germline V gene (reference sequence), CDR1 reads SSHAT and CDR2 reads FNYEAQ. The CDR3 runs 13 amino acids, cysteine and phenylalanine included. Only CDR3 DNA is held: 39 bases, read in frame from base 1. This record comes from a study of CD8 T cells in Susac syndrome (dated by TCRdb to between 2017 and 2020). Regarding the complete study: The study used repertoire sequencing to test whether antigen drove CD8+ T cell activation and differentiation in Susac syndrome. The full study reports these points: The study acknowledged that relatively few individuals were included in the TCR sequencing and HLA analysis.

Peripheral blood CD8+ and CD4+ T cells from healthy donors, Susac syndrome patients and multiple sclerosis patients were profiled using high-throughput TCR beta sequencing. Healthy donors were age- and sex-matched controls. CD8+ TEMRA cells were enriched by FACS, while bulk CD8+ and CD4+ T cells were purified by magnetic negative isolation. Blood was drawn into EDTA tubes, processed within 24 hours, and PBMCs were isolated by density gradient centrifugation. PBMCs intended for TCR sequencing were cryopreserved in liquid nitrogen and were subsequently thawed in a 37 degrees C water bath. The sorted or isolated CD4+, CD8+ and CD8+ TEMRA cells had a purity of 90% or higher.

The chain is assembled from TRBV7-7 and TRBJ2-7; TRBD2 matches 8 bases in the middle. Sequenced material: CD4+ T cells from PBMCs. The clonotype was recovered from a human donor in good health. The sequence in DNA is TGTGCTAGCAGCCTCGGGGGGGGATACGAGCAGTACTTC. Its coded protein is CASSLGGGYEQYF.